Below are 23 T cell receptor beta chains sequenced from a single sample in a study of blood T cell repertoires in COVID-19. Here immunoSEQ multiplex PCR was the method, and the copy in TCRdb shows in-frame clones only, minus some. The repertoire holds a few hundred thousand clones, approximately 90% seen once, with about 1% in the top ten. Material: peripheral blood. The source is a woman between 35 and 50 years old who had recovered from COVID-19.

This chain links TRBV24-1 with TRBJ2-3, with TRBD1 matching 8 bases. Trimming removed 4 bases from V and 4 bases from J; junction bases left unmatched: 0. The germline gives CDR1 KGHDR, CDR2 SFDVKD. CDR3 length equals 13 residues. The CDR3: CATSDRGPDTQYF. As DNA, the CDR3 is TGTGCCACCAGTGACAGGGGGCCAGATACGCAGTATTTT.

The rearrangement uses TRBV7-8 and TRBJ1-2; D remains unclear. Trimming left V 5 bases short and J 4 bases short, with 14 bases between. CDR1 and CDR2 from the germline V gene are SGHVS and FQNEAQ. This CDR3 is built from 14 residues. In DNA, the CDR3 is TGTGCCAGCAGCCCCTTTCTGGCGGCCTATGGCTACACCTTC. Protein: CASSPFLAAYGYTF.

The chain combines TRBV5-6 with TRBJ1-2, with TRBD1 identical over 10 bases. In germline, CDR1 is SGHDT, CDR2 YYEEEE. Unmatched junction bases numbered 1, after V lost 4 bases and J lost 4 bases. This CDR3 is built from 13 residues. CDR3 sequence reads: CASSGQGVYGYTF. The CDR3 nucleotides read TGTGCCAGCAGCGGACAGGGGGTCTATGGCTACACCTTC. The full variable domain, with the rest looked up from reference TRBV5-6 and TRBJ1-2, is DAGVTQSPTHLIKTRGQQVTLRCSPKSGHDTVSWYQQALGQGPQFIFQYYEEEERQRGNFPDRFSGHQFPNYSSELNVNALLLGDSALYLCASSGQGVYGYTFGSGTRLTVV.

CDR3 in amino acids: CASSETPRGTNEKLFF. The DNA for the CDR3 is TGTGCCAGCAGCGAGACCCCCCGGGGGACTAATGAAAAACTGTTTTTT. This rearrangement joins TRBV7-3 to TRBJ1-4, with D perhaps TRBD1 (5 bases). V gave up 5 bases and J gave up 2 bases, with 15 bases separating them. Germline CDR1 and CDR2: SGHTA and FQGTGA. The CDR3 has 16 amino acids.

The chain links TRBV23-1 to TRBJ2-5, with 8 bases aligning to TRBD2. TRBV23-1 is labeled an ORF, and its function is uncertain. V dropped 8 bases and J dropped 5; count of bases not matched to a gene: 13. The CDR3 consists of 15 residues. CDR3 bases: TGCGCCAGCCCGGGAGGGGGACCCCGCGGGGAGACCCAGTACTTC. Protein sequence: CASPGGGPRGETQYF.

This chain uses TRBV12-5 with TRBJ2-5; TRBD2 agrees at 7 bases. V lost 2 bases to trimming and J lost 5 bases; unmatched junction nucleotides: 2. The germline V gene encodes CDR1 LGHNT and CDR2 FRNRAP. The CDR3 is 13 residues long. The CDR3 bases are TGTGCTAGTGGTTTGTGGGGGGGGGAGACCCAGTACTTC. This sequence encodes CASGLWGGETQYF.

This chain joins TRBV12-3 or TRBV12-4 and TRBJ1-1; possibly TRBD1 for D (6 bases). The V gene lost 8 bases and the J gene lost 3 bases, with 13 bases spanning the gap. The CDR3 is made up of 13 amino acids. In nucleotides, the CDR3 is TGTGCCAGCCTAGGAAGGGGGTACACTGAAGCTTTCTTT. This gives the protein CASLGRGYTEAFF.

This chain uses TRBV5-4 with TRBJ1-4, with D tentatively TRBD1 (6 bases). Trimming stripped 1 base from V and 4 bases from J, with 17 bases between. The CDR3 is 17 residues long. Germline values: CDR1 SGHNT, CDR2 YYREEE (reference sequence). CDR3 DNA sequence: TGTGCCAGCAGCTTGCCCCGGGGCCAGGGGCTTAATGAAAAACTGTTTTTT. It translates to CASSLPRGQGLNEKLFF.

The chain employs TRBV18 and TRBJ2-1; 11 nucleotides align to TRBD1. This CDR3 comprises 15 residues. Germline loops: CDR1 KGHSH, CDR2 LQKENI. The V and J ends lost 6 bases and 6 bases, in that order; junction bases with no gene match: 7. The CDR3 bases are TGTGCCAGCTCCAAACCCGGGACAGGGGGCAATGAGCAGTTCTTC. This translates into CASSKPGTGGNEQFF.

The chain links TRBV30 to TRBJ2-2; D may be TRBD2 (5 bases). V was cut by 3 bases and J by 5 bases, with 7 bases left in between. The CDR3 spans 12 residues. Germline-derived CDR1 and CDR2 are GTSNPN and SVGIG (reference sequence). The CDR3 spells CAWSTRTGELFF. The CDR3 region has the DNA TGTGCCTGGAGCACTAGGACCGGGGAGCTGTTTTTT.

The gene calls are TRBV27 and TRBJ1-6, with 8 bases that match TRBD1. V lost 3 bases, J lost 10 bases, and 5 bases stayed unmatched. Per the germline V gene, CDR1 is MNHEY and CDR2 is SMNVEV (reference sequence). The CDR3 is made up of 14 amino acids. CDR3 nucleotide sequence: TGTGCCAGCAGTTTCTGGACAGGGAGGTCACCCCTCCACTTT. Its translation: CASSFWTGRSPLHF.

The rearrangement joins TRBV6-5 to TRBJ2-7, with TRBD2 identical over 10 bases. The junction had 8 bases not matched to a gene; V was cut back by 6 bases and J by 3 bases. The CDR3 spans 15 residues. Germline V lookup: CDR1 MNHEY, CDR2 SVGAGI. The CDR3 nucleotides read TGTGCCAGCAGCCTAACCCGGACTAGCGGCTACGAGCAGTACTTC. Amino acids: CASSLTRTSGYEQYF.

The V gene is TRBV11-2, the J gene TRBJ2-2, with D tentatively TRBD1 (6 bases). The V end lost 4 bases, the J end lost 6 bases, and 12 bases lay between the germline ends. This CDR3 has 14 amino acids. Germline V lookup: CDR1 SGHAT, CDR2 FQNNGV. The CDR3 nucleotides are TGTGCCAGCAGCTACTCAGGGGACCCCGGGGAGCTGTTTTTT. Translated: CASSYSGDPGELFF.

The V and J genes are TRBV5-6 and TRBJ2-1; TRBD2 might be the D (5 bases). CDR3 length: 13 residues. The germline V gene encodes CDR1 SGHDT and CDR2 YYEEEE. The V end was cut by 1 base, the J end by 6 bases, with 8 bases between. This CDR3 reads CASSLWLANEQFF. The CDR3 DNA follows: TGTGCCAGCAGCTTGTGGCTAGCCAATGAGCAGTTCTTC.

In DNA form, the CDR3 reads TGTGCCACCAGTGATGGGGGTCCTGGACAGGGGTTTCAGCCCCAGCATTTT. Translated: CATSDGGPGQGFQPQHF. The chain recombines TRBV24-1 with TRBJ1-5; TRBD1 aligns across 9 bases. The CDR3 is made up of 17 amino acids. Germline lookup yields CDR1 KGHDR and CDR2 SFDVKD. J lost 6 bases, V lost 3 bases, and 11 bases had no gene match.

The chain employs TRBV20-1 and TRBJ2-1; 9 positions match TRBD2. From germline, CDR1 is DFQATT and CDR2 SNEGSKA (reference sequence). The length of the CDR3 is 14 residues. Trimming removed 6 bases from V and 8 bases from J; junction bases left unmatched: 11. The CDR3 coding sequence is TGCAGTGCAAGTAGCGGGAGTCTCGGCTATGAGCAGTTCTTC. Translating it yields CSASSGSLGYEQFF.

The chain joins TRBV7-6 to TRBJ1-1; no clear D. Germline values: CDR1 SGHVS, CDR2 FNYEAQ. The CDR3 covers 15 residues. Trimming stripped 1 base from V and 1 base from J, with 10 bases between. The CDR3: CASSLGAGQNTEAFF. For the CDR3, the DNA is TGTGCCAGCAGCTTAGGGGCAGGCCAGAACACTGAAGCTTTCTTT.

For the CDR3, the DNA is TGTGCCAGCAGCCAAGGGGGGGAGAACACTGAAGCTTTCTTT. Translated: CASSQGGENTEAFF. V is TRBV3-1 (or the pseudogene TRBV3-2) and J is TRBJ1-1, with D maybe TRBD1 (5 bases). Germline V lookup: CDR1 LGHDT, CDR2 YNNKEL (reference sequence). This CDR3 is built from 14 residues. V was trimmed by 1 base and J by 1 base, leaving 7 bases between them.

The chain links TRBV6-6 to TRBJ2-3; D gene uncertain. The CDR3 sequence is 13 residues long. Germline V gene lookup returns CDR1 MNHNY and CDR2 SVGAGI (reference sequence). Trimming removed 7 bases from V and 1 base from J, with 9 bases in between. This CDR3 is CASTEWGTDTQYF. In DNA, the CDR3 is TGTGCCAGCACGGAGTGGGGCACAGATACGCAGTATTTT.

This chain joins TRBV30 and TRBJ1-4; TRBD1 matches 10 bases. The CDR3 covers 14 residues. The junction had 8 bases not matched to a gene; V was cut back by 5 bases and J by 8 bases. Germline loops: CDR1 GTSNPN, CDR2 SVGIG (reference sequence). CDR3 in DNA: TGTGCCTGGGATGGGACAGGGGCCGAGGAAAAACTGTTTTTT. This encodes CAWDGTGAEEKLFF.

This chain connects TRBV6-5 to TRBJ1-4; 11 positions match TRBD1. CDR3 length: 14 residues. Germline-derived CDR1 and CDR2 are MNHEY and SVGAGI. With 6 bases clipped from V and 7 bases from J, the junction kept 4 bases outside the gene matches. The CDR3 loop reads CASSRTGGREKLFF. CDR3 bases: TGTGCCAGCAGCCGGACAGGGGGCCGTGAAAAACTGTTTTTT.

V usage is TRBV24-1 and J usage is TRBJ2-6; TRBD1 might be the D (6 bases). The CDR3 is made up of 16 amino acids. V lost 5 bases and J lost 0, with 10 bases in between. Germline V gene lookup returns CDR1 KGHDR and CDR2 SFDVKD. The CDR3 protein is CATSGPGVSGANVLTF. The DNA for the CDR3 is TGTGCCACCAGTGGCCCAGGGGTCTCTGGGGCCAACGTCCTGACTTTC.

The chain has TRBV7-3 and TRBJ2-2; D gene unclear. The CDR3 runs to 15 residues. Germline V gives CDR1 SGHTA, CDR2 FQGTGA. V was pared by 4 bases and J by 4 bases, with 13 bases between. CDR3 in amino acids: CASSSAPGGTGELFF. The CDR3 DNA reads TGTGCCAGCAGCTCCGCCCCTGGCGGCACCGGGGAGCTGTTTTTT.